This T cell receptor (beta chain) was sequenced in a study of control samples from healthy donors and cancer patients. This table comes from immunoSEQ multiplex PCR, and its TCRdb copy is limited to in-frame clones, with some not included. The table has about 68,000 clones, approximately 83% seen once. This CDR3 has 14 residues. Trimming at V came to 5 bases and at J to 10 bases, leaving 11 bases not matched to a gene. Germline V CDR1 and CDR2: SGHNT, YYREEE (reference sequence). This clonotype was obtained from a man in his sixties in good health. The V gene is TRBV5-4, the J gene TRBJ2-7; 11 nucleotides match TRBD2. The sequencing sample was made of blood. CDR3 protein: CASSSVAGGPPQYF. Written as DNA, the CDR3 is TGTGCCAGCAGTTCCGTAGCGGGAGGGCCCCCTCAGTACTTC.